This T cell receptor (beta chain) appears in the sequencing data of a study of T cells in localized non-small cell lung cancer. General study findings and limits: Uninvolved neighboring lung showed the greatest T cell clonality, exceeding tumor. Sequencing, confined to only one tumor region, leaves heterogeneity possible. Higher adjacent-lung clonality was associated with shorter survival.

Using immunoSEQ multiplex PCR, the repertoire was profiled, and TCRdb retains in-frame clones only, with some absent. The sample lists almost 65,000 clones; 90% were seen once. Note on this clone: What it binds is unknown.

Germline V lookup: CDR1 LNHDA, CDR2 SQIVND (reference sequence). The trim removed 5 bases at V and 2 bases at J, leaving 9 bases unmatched. CDR3 length: 16 residues. This specimen consisted of peripheral blood, obtained before any cancer treatment. This TCR came from a woman aged 40-69 years with stage I lung adenocarcinoma. The V and J genes are TRBV19 and TRBJ1-2, with 9 bases fitting TRBD1. For the CDR3, the DNA is TGTGCCAGTAGTCCATGGACAGGGGATACAAACTATGGCTACACCTTC. It specifies CASSPWTGDTNYGYTF.